One sample yielded the 14 T cell receptor beta chains listed below, sequenced in a study of blood T cell repertoires in COVID-19. Using immunoSEQ multiplex PCR, the repertoire was profiled, and TCRdb retains in-frame clones only, with some absent. The data hold about 42,000 clones, with 85% observed a single time. The sequenced material came from peripheral blood. These receptors originate from a man aged 50 to 59 with active COVID-19.

The chain recombines TRBV7-9 with TRBJ2-2; TRBD2 agrees at 10 bases. The V and J ends lost 5 bases and 7 bases, in that order; junction bases with no gene match: 7. The CDR3 is 15 amino acids. The germline V gene has CDR1 SEHNR and CDR2 FQNEAQ (reference sequence). The CDR3 bases are TGTGCCAGCAGCGCCGTGACTAGCGGGTTCGGGGAGCTGTTTTTT. Amino acids: CASSAVTSGFGELFF.

This clone was recorded only once. This rearrangement joins TRBV6-2 or TRBV6-3 to TRBJ1-1; D is perhaps TRBD1 (5 bases). This CDR3 region has 14 residues. The V end was cut by 5 bases, the J end by 1 base, with 11 bases between. Germline V gene data show CDR1 as MNHEY and CDR2 as SVGEGT. This chain's CDR3 is CASSDLTGNTEAFF. The CDR3 DNA follows: TGTGCCAGCAGTGACCTTACAGGGAACACTGAAGCTTTCTTT.

The V call is TRBV3-1 (or the pseudogene TRBV3-2), the J call TRBJ2-1; 9 positions agree with TRBD2. V was clipped by 1 base and J by 6 bases; unmatched bases: 1. Germline V gene lookup returns CDR1 LGHDT and CDR2 YNNKEL (reference sequence). This CDR3 is 14 amino acids long. The CDR3 DNA sequence: TGTGCCAGCAGCCAAGGCGGGAGGGCCAATGAGCAGTTCTTC. Translated: CASSQGGRANEQFF.

The CDR3 is CASSVAPSGDEFYEQYF. CDR3 bases: TGTGCCAGCAGCGTAGCTCCTAGCGGGGACGAATTCTACGAGCAGTACTTC. The chain uses TRBV9 and TRBJ2-7, with 9 bases lining up with TRBD2. The germline CDR1 and CDR2 sequences are SGDLS and YYNGEE. V was pared by 0 bases and J by 3 bases, with 10 bases of the junction left unmatched. This CDR3 contains 17 residues.

The chain joins TRBV7-9 to TRBJ2-1, with 8 bases aligning to TRBD2. The germline V gene encodes CDR1 SEHNR and CDR2 FQNEAQ (reference sequence). The CDR3 has 14 residues. V trimming: 6 bases; J trimming: 3 bases; junction bases outside the gene matches: 4. CDR3 in amino acids: CASSYGTSYNEQFF. The CDR3 DNA reads as TGTGCCAGCAGTTACGGGACTAGCTACAATGAGCAGTTCTTC.

This clone was observed once. The chain recombines TRBV27 with TRBJ1-1; D unresolved. Trimming shortened V by 2 bases and J by 1 base, and 8 bases separated the two germline ends. Germline CDR1 and CDR2: MNHEY and SMNVEV (reference sequence). The CDR3 sequence is 14 residues long. Written as DNA, the CDR3 is TGTGCCAGCAGTTTAGGTAGACAGAACACTGAAGCTTTCTTT. Translation: CASSLGRQNTEAFF.

V is TRBV5-4 and J is TRBJ2-7, with 10 bases identical to TRBD2. The CDR3 runs 15 residues. The germline V gene has CDR1 SGHNT and CDR2 YYREEE (reference sequence). Trimming at V came to 0 bases and at J to 0 bases, leaving 0 bases not matched to a gene. The CDR3: CASSLASGGSYEQYF. Written as DNA, the CDR3 is TGTGCCAGCAGCTTGGCTAGCGGGGGCTCCTACGAGCAGTACTTC.

The chain joins TRBV9 to TRBJ1-6; 7 bases align to TRBD1. Unmatched junction bases numbered 12, after V lost 3 bases and J lost 9 bases. The length of the CDR3 is 16 residues. Per germline, CDR1 SGDLS and CDR2 YYNGEE. CDR3 sequence: CASSASAKGAGSPLHF. CDR3 DNA sequence: TGTGCCAGCAGCGCGTCCGCAAAGGGGGCCGGTTCACCCCTCCACTTT. Looking up the rest from reference TRBV9 and TRBJ1-6 gives the full variable domain: DSGVTQTPKHLITATGQRVTLRCSPRSGDLSVYWYQQSLDQGLQFLIQYYNGEERAKGNILERFSAQQFPDLHSELNLSSLELGDSALYFCASSASAKGAGSPLHFGNGTRLTVT.

This chain joins TRBV20-1 and TRBJ1-4; D gene ambiguous. This CDR3 has 11 residues. In germline, CDR1 is DFQATT, CDR2 SNEGSKA (reference sequence). The V and J ends lost 2 bases and 5 bases respectively, with 3 bases between them. This chain's CDR3 is CSARRNEKLFF. CDR3 in DNA: TGCAGTGCTAGACGGAATGAAAAACTGTTTTTT.

This chain uses TRBV18 with TRBJ2-1, with TRBD2 as a possible D gene (6 bases). The germline gives CDR1 KGHSH, CDR2 LQKENI. The CDR3 length is 13 residues. Trimming shortened V by 3 bases and J by 7 bases, and 10 bases separated the two germline ends. The chain's CDR3 is CASSPRRENEQFF. CDR3 in DNA: TGTGCCAGCTCACCTCGGAGGGAGAATGAGCAGTTCTTC.

The V and J genes are TRBV6-5 and TRBJ2-5; 8 bases fit TRBD1. The V gene's germline CDR1 is MNHEY and CDR2 SVGAGI. V shed 6 bases, J shed 2 bases, and the junction held 5 bases outside the gene matches. CDR3 length equals 14 residues. The CDR3 spells CASSPTGAQETQYF. Here the CDR3 DNA reads TGTGCCAGCAGCCCGACAGGGGCGCAAGAGACCCAGTACTTC.

This clone was seen a few times. This chain uses TRBV6-2 or TRBV6-3 with TRBJ2-1; 7 nucleotides align to TRBD1. The V gene end was trimmed by 6 bases and the J gene end by 14 bases; junction bases not matched to a gene: 10. The germline V gene encodes CDR1 MNHEY and CDR2 SVGEGT. This CDR3 has 12 residues. CDR3 amino acids: CASSFRQGRKFF. The CDR3 coding sequence is TGTGCCAGCAGCTTCCGACAGGGTAGGAAGTTCTTC.

V gene TRBV6-5 combines with J gene TRBJ2-7; D perhaps matches TRBD2 (5 bases). Per germline, CDR1 MNHEY and CDR2 SVGAGI. Deletions cut 0 bases from V and 7 bases from J, with 13 bases between. The CDR3 has 14 residues. CDR3 in amino acids: CASSYSSGGREQYF. The CDR3 nucleotides are TGTGCCAGCAGTTACTCATCTGGAGGACGAGAGCAGTACTTC.

A note on this clone: Sequence at one end of the junction differs from germline and may be a read error. The chain employs TRBV5-5 and TRBJ1-1; D may be TRBD1 (6 bases). The CDR3 sequence is 15 residues long. The germline CDR1 and CDR2 sequences are SGHKS and YYEKEE (reference sequence). The CDR3 nucleotides read TGTGCCCGCAGCTTGGGGGGGGGCGTGAACACTGAAGCTTTCTTT. Its translation: CARSLGGGVNTEAFF.